Each of the 24 T cell receptor beta chains below was sequenced from the same sample in a study of blood T cell repertoires in COVID-19. The table came from immunoSEQ multiplex PCR; TCRdb's copy has only in-frame clones and leaves some out. Of approximately 180,000 clones listed, approximately 87% are singletons. The specimen sequenced was peripheral blood. The receptors originated from a person between 70 and 80 years old with COVID-19, enrolled during active disease.

The V call is TRBV6-5, the J call TRBJ1-2, with D perhaps matching TRBD1 (5 bases). The CDR3 runs to 14 residues. The V end lost 6 bases, the J end lost 7 bases, and 18 bases lay between the germline ends. Germline V gene data show CDR1 as MNHEY and CDR2 as SVGAGI. The CDR3, as DNA: TGTGCCAGCAGCCCACCCGGGGGGTTCGGTGGCTACACCTTC. Protein sequence: CASSPPGGFGGYTF.

The chain links TRBV4-1 to TRBJ2-2, with 11 bases fitting TRBD2. The CDR3 contains 18 residues. Germline lookup yields CDR1 MGHRA and CDR2 YSYEKL. With 1 base clipped from V and 6 bases from J, the junction kept 10 bases outside the gene matches. CDR3 sequence reads: CASSQGPASGRRAGELFF. CDR3 coding DNA: TGCGCCAGCAGCCAAGGCCCGGCTAGCGGGAGGAGAGCCGGGGAGCTGTTTTTT.

The chain combines TRBV7-2 with TRBJ1-2, with TRBD1 matching over 8 bases. Germline CDR1 is SGHTA and CDR2 is FQGNSA. The V and J ends lost 3 bases and 2 bases, in that order; junction bases with no gene match: 5. The CDR3 is made up of 15 amino acids. The CDR3 loop reads CASSFPGQDNYGYTF. The DNA for the CDR3 is TGTGCCAGCAGCTTTCCGGGACAGGACAACTATGGCTACACCTTC.

V gene TRBV3-1 (or the pseudogene TRBV3-2) combines with J gene TRBJ1-6, with D unresolved. Between the trimmed V and J ends, which lost 1 base and 9 bases, there was a span of 7 bases. The CDR3 contains 13 residues. Germline V CDR1 and CDR2: LGHDT, YNNKEL (reference sequence). CDR3 region: CASSQGSGSPLHF. For the CDR3, the DNA is TGTGCCAGCAGCCAAGGTTCAGGTTCACCCCTCCACTTT.

The chain combines TRBV5-1 with TRBJ2-7; 8 positions agree with TRBD2. The CDR3 loop spans 14 amino acids. V gave up 2 bases and J gave up 4 bases; unmatched junction bases: 5. Germline V CDR1 and CDR2: SGHRS, YFSETQ. CDR3 region: CASSLGRGVYEQYF. CDR3 DNA: TGCGCCAGCAGCTTAGGGCGGGGGGTGTACGAGCAGTACTTC.

The V and J genes are TRBV19 and TRBJ1-1; D is undetermined. The ends were cut back, 1 base at V and 0 bases at J, with 9 bases in the middle. The CDR3 has 15 residues. Per the germline V gene, CDR1 is LNHDA and CDR2 is SQIVND (reference sequence). CDR3 sequence reads: CASSIGRGLNTEAFF. CDR3 DNA sequence: TGTGCCAGTAGTATAGGGCGGGGATTGAACACTGAAGCTTTCTTT. Using reference TRBV19 and TRBJ1-1 for the parts outside the CDR3, the full variable domain is DGGITQSPKYLFRKEGQNVTLSCEQNLNHDAMYWYRQDPGQGLRLIYYSQIVNDFQKGDIAEGYSVSREKKESFPLTVTSAQKNPTAFYLCASSIGRGLNTEAFFGQGTRLTVV.

The gene calls are TRBV18 and TRBJ1-3, with 7 positions matching TRBD1. CDR3 length: 16 amino acids. The junction had 5 bases not matched to a gene; V was cut back by 3 bases and J by 0 bases. Per germline, CDR1 KGHSH and CDR2 LQKENI. The CDR3 region is CASSPDRTASGNTIYF. The CDR3 bases are TGTGCCAGCTCACCGGACAGGACGGCCTCTGGAAACACCATATATTTT.

This sequence joins TRBV6-2 or TRBV6-3 and TRBJ2-3; 9 bases align to TRBD2. Germline V gives CDR1 MNHEY, CDR2 SVGEGT. This CDR3 spans 18 amino acids. Trimming cost V 1 base and J 6 bases; bases outside gene matches: 14. DNA of the CDR3: TGTGCCAGCAGTTACTATAGGCGGGGGGGCGGCCCAGCGGATACGCAGTATTTT. This gives the protein CASSYYRRGGGPADTQYF.

The V call is TRBV18, the J call TRBJ2-7, with a possible D match to TRBD2 (5 bases). V gave up 6 bases and J gave up 4 bases, with 16 bases separating them. The CDR3 is 14 amino acids. From germline, CDR1 is KGHSH and CDR2 LQKENI. DNA of the CDR3: TGTGCCAGCTCCCCCCTCGAATCGGGGTACGAGCAGTACTTC. Its translation is CASSPLESGYEQYF.

The chain links TRBV4-3 to TRBJ2-1; D gene ambiguous. Germline-derived CDR1 and CDR2 are LGHNA and YSLEER. V was cut by 0 bases and J by 5 bases, with 11 bases left in between. The CDR3 has 15 residues. CDR3 amino acids: CASSQDLRFDNEQFF. CDR3 DNA: TGCGCCAGCAGCCAAGATCTGCGGTTTGACAATGAGCAGTTCTTC.

This clone appeared a few times. The chain recombines TRBV4-3 with TRBJ1-6, with 7 positions matching TRBD1. Trimming at V came to 0 bases and at J to 10 bases, leaving 6 bases not matched to a gene. Germline V lookup: CDR1 LGHNA, CDR2 YSLEER. CDR3 length equals 15 residues. The CDR3 nucleotides are TGCGCCAGCAGCCAAGAAAGAGGGGGCGTGTCACCCCTCCACTTT. Its translation is CASSQERGGVSPLHF.

The chain carries TRBV7-9 and TRBJ2-5; D perhaps matches TRBD1 (5 bases). Trimming stripped 5 bases from V and 1 base from J, with 14 bases between. Germline loops: CDR1 SEHNR, CDR2 FQNEAQ (reference sequence). The CDR3 length is 15 residues. The CDR3 is CASSHRQGTQETQYF. The DNA of the CDR3 is TGTGCCAGCAGCCACCGGCAGGGAACCCAAGAGACCCAGTACTTC.

This clone appeared once. J is TRBJ1-5 and V is TRBV28; tentative D call: TRBD1 (5 bases). V dropped 6 bases and J dropped 1 base, with 25 bases sitting between them. Germline CDR1 is MDHEN and CDR2 is SYDVKM. The CDR3 covers 19 residues. CDR3 sequence reads: CASRGRSQGRSLSNQPQHF. The CDR3 coding sequence is TGTGCCAGCAGGGGCCGGAGTCAGGGTCGATCGTTGAGCAATCAGCCCCAGCATTTT.

CDR3 residues: CSAPDISEAFF. The CDR3 region has the DNA TGCAGTGCTCCTGATATCAGTGAAGCTTTCTTT. The chain recombines TRBV20-1 with TRBJ1-1; no clear D gene. The CDR3 is 11 residues long. Germline CDR1 DFQATT, CDR2 SNEGSKA (reference sequence). The V end was cut by 5 bases, the J end by 7 bases, with 11 bases between.

The V and J genes are TRBV25-1 and TRBJ1-2; 7 bases are shared with TRBD1. Trimming took 3 bases from V and 8 from J; bases not matched to a gene: 0. CDR1 and CDR2 from the germline V gene are MGHDK and SYGVNS. CDR3 length: 11 amino acids. The CDR3 loop is CASSETGGYTF. Written as DNA, the CDR3 is TGTGCCAGCAGTGAGACAGGGGGCTACACCTTC.

J is TRBJ1-5 and V is TRBV23-1, with 12 bases identical to TRBD1. TRBV23-1 is noted as an ORF with a role that remains uncertain. The V gene end was trimmed by 0 bases and the J gene end by 5 bases; junction bases not matched to a gene: 5. The CDR3 totals 17 residues. The CDR3 DNA reads as TGCGCCAGCAGTCAATCCGGGGGGACAGGGGGCCATCAGCCCCAGCATTTT. Its translation: CASSQSGGTGGHQPQHF.

The rearrangement uses TRBV7-6 and TRBJ2-7, with TRBD1 as a possible D gene (6 bases). Germline-derived CDR1 and CDR2 are SGHVS and FNYEAQ. This CDR3 spans 14 amino acids. V gave up 1 base and J gave up 4 bases, with 11 bases separating them. The CDR3 here is CASSLGFDRYEQYF. In DNA, the CDR3 is TGTGCCAGCAGCTTAGGGTTTGACAGGTACGAGCAGTACTTC.

V gene TRBV9 combines with J gene TRBJ2-5; D possibly corresponds to TRBD1 (6 bases). Germline V gene lookup returns CDR1 SGDLS and CDR2 YYNGEE. This CDR3 is built from 16 residues. The V end lost 4 bases, the J end lost 4 bases, and 20 bases lay between the germline ends. For the CDR3, the DNA is TGTGCCAGCAGCCCTCCCTTAATCAGGGGTGGAGAGACCCAGTACTTC. Amino acid sequence: CASSPPLIRGGETQYF.

This clone was detected a few times. This rearrangement joins TRBV9 to TRBJ1-4, with a possible D match to TRBD1 (5 bases). Germline lookup yields CDR1 SGDLS and CDR2 YYNGEE. This CDR3 comprises 15 residues. V was clipped by 3 bases and J by 0 bases, with 9 bases between them. CDR3 protein: CASSARQSTNEKLFF. The CDR3 DNA follows: TGTGCCAGCAGCGCTAGACAGTCAACTAATGAAAAACTGTTTTTT.

The J gene is TRBJ1-2, the V gene TRBV5-1; TRBD1 matches at 12 bases. CDR1 and CDR2 from the germline V gene are SGHRS and YFSETQ. Trimming cost V 4 bases and J 7 bases; bases outside gene matches: 5. This CDR3 has 14 amino acids. Here the CDR3 reads CASSQGQGAGGYTF. The DNA of the CDR3 is TGCGCCAGCAGCCAGGGACAGGGGGCCGGTGGCTACACCTTC. Combining the CDR3 with reference TRBV5-1 and TRBJ1-2 gives the whole variable domain KAGVTQTPRYLIKTRGQQVTLSCSPISGHRSVSWYQQTPGQGLQFLFEYFSETQRNKGNFPGRFSGRQFSNSRSEMNVSTLELGDSALYLCASSQGQGAGGYTFGSGTRLTVV.

The chain recombines TRBV19 with TRBJ2-7; D is unclear. V was pared by 3 bases and J by 5 bases, with 14 bases between. Germline CDR1 LNHDA, CDR2 SQIVND (reference sequence). This CDR3 comprises 14 residues. CDR3 residues: CASSMVPSGDEQYF. The CDR3 coding sequence is TGTGCCAGTAGTATGGTCCCCTCGGGTGACGAGCAGTACTTC.

V is TRBV7-3 and J is TRBJ2-1; 12 bases are shared with TRBD2. CDR1 SGHTA and CDR2 FQGTGA come from the germline V gene. This CDR3 contains 15 residues. V gave up 4 bases and J gave up 5 bases; unmatched junction bases: 3. In DNA form, the CDR3 reads TGTGCCAGCAGCTCCGGGACTAGCGGGCACAATGAGCAGTTCTTC. As protein: CASSSGTSGHNEQFF.

The chain has TRBV20-1 and TRBJ1-2; weak D call: TRBD1 (6 bases). The CDR3 is made up of 14 amino acids. The germline V and J ends were trimmed by 3 bases and 0 bases, with 11 bases remaining between them. The germline CDR1 and CDR2 sequences are DFQATT and SNEGSKA (reference sequence). CDR3 loop: CSASQGQTNYGYTF. Here the CDR3 DNA reads TGCAGTGCTAGTCAGGGGCAAACTAACTATGGCTACACCTTC.

The rearrangement links TRBV27 to TRBJ1-1, with D perhaps TRBD1 (6 bases). The CDR3 totals 14 residues. The V gene lost 3 bases and the J gene lost 3 bases, with 11 bases spanning the gap. The germline V gene encodes CDR1 MNHEY and CDR2 SMNVEV (reference sequence). The CDR3 nucleotides read TGTGCCAGCAGTTTCCACGCAGGGGACACTGAAGCTTTCTTT. It codes for CASSFHAGDTEAFF.